This TCR beta chain originates from a study of neurological immune-mediated disorders. This clonotype was seen more than once but under ten times. Germline trimming cut 6 bases from V and 3 bases from J; bases unmatched to any gene: 7. Germline CDR1 MNHEY, CDR2 SVGAGI. This CDR3 comprises 15 residues. From the 5' RACE reads, TCRdb called clonotypes with MiXCR, one entry per CDR3 protein. The table lists 18,000 or so distinct CDR3 sequences, 25% to 30% of them singletons. This clonotype was sampled from a man in his fifties with HTLV-1-associated myelopathy (HAM/TSP). The source material was PBMCs. The V and J genes are TRBV6-5 and TRBJ1-2, with TRBD1 matching over 10 bases. The CDR3 sequence: CASRRPGQGDYGYTF. The CDR3 DNA is TGTGCCAGCAGGCGACCCGGACAGGGGGACTATGGCTACACCTTC.